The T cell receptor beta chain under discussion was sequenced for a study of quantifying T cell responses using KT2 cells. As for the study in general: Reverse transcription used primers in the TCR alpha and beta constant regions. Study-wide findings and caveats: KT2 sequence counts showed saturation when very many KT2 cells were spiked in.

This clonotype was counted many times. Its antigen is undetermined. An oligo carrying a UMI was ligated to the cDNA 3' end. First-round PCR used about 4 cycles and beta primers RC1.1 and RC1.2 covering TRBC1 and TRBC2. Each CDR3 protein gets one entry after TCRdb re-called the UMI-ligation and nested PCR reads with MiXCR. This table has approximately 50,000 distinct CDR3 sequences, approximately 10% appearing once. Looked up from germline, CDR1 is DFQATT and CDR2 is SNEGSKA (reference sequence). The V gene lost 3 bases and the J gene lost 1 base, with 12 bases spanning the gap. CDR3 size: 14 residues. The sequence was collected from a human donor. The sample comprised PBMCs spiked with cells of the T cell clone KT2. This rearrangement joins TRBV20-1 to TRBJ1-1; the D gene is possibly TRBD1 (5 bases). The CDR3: CSARTDPSNTEAFF. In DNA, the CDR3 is TGCAGTGCTAGGACAGATCCATCGAACACTGAAGCTTTCTTT.